This TCR beta chain came from a study of T cell clusters in autoimmune cytopenias. Study-wide results and limits: The T cell clusters came from computational analysis alone and lack functional validation. Physiological T cell clusters of healthy donors were apparently absent in primary autoimmune cytopenia patients.

Each sample's input was 250 ng genomic DNA, 38,000 or so genome equivalents. Multiplex touch-down PCR amplified TRB using TRB-A and TRB-B pools in one tube. With the multiplex PCR reads reprocessed, TCRdb shows one record per CDR3 protein and no DNA. The sample's table shows roughly 6,600 distinct CDR3 sequences. On this clonotype itself: Its antigen is unidentified.

These data are also associated with another study on T cell repertoires in aging, cancer and after chemotherapy. Per that study: The whole study produced a dataset of roughly 8.8 million TCR reads. Untreated cancer patients had significantly lower blood TCR diversity than age-matched healthy donors.

The source material was peripheral blood. The receptor comes from a human donor in good health.

The CDR3 reads CASSLLGVGAETQYF. The rearrangement joins TRBV5-4 to TRBJ2-5; TCRdb outputs TRBD1, but without DNA this stays unchecked. Germline values: CDR1 SGHNT, CDR2 YYREEE (reference sequence). The CDR3 contains 15 residues.